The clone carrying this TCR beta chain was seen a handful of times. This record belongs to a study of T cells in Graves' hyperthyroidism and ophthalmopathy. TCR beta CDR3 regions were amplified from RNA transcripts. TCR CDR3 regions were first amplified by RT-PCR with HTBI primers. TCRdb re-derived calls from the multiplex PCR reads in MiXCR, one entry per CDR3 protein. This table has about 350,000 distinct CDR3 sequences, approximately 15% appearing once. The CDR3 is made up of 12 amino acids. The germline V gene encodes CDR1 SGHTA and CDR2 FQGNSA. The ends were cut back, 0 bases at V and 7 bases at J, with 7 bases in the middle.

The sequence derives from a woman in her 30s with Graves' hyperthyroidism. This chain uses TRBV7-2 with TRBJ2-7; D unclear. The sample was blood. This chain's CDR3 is CASSLAFGEQYF. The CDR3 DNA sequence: TGTGCCAGCAGCTTAGCGTTTGGAGAGCAGTACTTC.